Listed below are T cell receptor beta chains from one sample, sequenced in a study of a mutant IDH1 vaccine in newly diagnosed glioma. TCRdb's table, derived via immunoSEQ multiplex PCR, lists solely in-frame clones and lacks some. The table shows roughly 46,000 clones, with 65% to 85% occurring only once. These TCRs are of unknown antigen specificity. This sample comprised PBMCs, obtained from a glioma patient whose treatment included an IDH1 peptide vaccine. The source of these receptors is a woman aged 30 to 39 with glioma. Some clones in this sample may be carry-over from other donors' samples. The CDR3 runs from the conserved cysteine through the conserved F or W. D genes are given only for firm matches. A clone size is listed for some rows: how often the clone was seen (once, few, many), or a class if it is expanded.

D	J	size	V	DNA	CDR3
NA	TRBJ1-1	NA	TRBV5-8	TGTGCCAGCAGCTCCTACAGGGCCCAGAACACTGAAGCTTTCTTT	CASSSYRAQNTEAFF
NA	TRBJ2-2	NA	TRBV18	TGTGCCAGCTCACCACCGAGCGGATTCAACACCGGGGAGCTGTTTTTT	CASSPPSGFNTGELFF
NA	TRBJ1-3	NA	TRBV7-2	TGTGCCAGCCGCATCGGGAGATATGGAAACACCATATATTTT	CASRIGRYGNTIYF
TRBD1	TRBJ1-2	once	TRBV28	TGTGCCAGCAGTTTATCGACAGGGGTGAATGGCTACACCTTC	CASSLSTGVNGYTF
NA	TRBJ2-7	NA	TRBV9	TGTGCCAGCAGCGTAGGATCAAACACCTACGAGCAGTACTTC	CASSVGSNTYEQYF
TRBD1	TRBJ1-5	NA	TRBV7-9	TGTGCCAGCAGCGCGCAACAGGGGCCCTATAGCAATCAGCCCCAGCATTTT	CASSAQQGPYSNQPQHF
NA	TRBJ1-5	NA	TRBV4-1	TGCGCCAGCAGCCAAGGACCGACACCCAATCAGCCCCAGCATTTT	CASSQGPTPNQPQHF
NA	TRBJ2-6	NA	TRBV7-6	TGTGCCAGCAGCTTAGCGTCTGGGGCCAACGTCCTGACTTTC	CASSLASGANVLTF
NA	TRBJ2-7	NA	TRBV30	TGTGCCTGGAGTGTATTACAGGTGGGCGAGCAGTACTTC	CAWSVLQVGEQYF
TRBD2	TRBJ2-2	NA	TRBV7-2	TGTGCCAGCAGCTTACACGGGGGGGACACCGGGGAGCTGTTTTTT	CASSLHGGDTGELFF
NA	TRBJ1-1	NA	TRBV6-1	TGTGCCAGCAGTGAAGGGGCGCAGGTTTGGAACACTGAAGCTTTCTTT	CASSEGAQVWNTEAFF
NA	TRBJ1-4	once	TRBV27	TGTGCCAGCAGTTTCAGGCAGACCTATGAAAAACTGTTTTTT	CASSFRQTYEKLFF
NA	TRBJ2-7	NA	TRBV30	TGTGCCTGGACAAGCTCCTACGAGCAGTACTTC	CAWTSSYEQYF
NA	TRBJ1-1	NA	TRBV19	TGTGCCAGTAGTATTTGGGGAAACACTGAAGCTTTCTTT	CASSIWGNTEAFF
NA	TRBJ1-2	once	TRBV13	TGTGCCAGCAGTCAGACAGGTGTTGGAGGCTACACCTTC	CASSQTGVGGYTF
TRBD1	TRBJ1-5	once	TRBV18	TGTGCCAGCTCACCACCGACAGGGAATCAGCCCCAGCATTTT	CASSPPTGNQPQHF
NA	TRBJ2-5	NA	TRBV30	TGTGCCTGGAGTCCCAGTGGGTCAGAGACCCAGTACTTC	CAWSPSGSETQYF
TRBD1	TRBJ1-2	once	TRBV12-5	TGTGCTAGTGGTTTGGGGGACAGACCCGGATCTAACTATGGCTACACCTTC	CASGLGDRPGSNYGYTF
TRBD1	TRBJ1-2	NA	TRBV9	TGTGCCAGCAGCGTAGGACAGGGGGCCTATGGCTACACCTTC	CASSVGQGAYGYTF
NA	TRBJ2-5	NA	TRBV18	TGTGCCAGCTCCCTCCACTGGGCAGGTTGGATGGAGGAGACCCAGTACTTC	CASSLHWAGWMEETQYF
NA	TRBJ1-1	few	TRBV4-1	TGCGCCAGCAGCCAAGGTATCTGGACAGCAAAAGCTTTCTTT	CASSQGIWTAKAFF
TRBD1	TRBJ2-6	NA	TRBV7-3	TGTGCCAGCAGCCAAGGGCCGGGACAGGGTTCTGGGGCCAACGTCCTGACTTTC	CASSQGPGQGSGANVLTF
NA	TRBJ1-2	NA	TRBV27	TGTGCCAGCAGTTTATGGGGCGGCTATGGCTACACCTTC	CASSLWGGYGYTF
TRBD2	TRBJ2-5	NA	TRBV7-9	TGTGCCAGCAGCTTAATGTCTAGCGGGAGGGGTTCGGCAGAGACCCAGTACTTC	CASSLMSSGRGSAETQYF
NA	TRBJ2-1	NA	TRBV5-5	TGTGCCAGCAGTTCAGACATTGGCGATGAGCAGTTCTTC	CASSSDIGDEQFF
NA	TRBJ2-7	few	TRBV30	TGTGCTGGTCGAGTGGGCTACGAGCAGTACTTC	CAGRVGYEQYF
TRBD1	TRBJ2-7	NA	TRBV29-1	TGCAGCGCCGAGACCGGGACAGGGATCTTTTACGAGCAGTACTTC	CSAETGTGIFYEQYF